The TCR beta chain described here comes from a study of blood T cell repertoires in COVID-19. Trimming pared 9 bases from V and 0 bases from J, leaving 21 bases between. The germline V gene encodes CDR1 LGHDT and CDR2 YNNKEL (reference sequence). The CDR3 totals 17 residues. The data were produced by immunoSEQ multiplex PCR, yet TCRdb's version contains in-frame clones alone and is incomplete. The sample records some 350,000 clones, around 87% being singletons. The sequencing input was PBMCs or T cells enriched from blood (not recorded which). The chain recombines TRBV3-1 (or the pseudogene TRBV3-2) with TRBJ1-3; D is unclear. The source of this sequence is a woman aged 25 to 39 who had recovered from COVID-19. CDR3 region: CARPGNGRPYSGNTIYF. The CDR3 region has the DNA TGTGCCAGGCCCGGGAACGGGCGGCCGTACTCTGGAAACACCATATATTTT.